The present TCR beta chain was sequenced within a study of cytomegalovirus exposure and HLA in healthy donors. This clone was seen once. Its antigen is not identified. The V gene's germline CDR1 is MNHNY and CDR2 SVGAGI (reference sequence). V was clipped by 5 bases and J by 0 bases, with 11 bases between them. The CDR3 has 15 residues. The PCR was carried out with 60 Vbeta primers and 13 Jbeta primers. TCRdb's copy holds only in-frame clones and misses some; the assay was immunoSEQ multiplex PCR. Among about 150,000 clones listed, 75% to 80% were seen once. Notes on the study in general: Productive status was seen about 90% or about 30% of the time for most TCR beta V segments in an earlier analysis. TRBV6-2, TRBV6-3 and some other V segments were excluded as indistinguishable. CMV serostatus alone was available as immune exposure information.

Input material: PBMCs. The rearrangement links TRBV6-6 to TRBJ1-3; maybe TRBD1 (5 bases). The TCR sequence derives from a man younger than 45 in good health and CMV-seronegative. Written as DNA, the CDR3 is TGTGCCAGCAGTCCAGGGCGACTCTCTGGAAACACCATATATTTT. Amino acids: CASSPGRLSGNTIYF.